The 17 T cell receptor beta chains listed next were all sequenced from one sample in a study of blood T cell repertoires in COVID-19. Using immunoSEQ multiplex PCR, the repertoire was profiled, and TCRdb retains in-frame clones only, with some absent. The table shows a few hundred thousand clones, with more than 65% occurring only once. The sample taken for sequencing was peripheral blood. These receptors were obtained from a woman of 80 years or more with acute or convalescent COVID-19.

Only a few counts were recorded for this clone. Here the CDR3 DNA reads TGTGCCAGCAGCCAAGCGACAGGGCGCCCAAATGAAAAACTGTTTTTT. Translating gives CASSQATGRPNEKLFF. The V and J genes are TRBV3-1 (or the pseudogene TRBV3-2) and TRBJ1-4, with 7 bases matching TRBD1. Losses at the gene ends were 1 base for V and 5 bases for J; bases not matched to a gene: 7. Germline CDR1 LGHDT, CDR2 YNNKEL (reference sequence). CDR3 length: 16 amino acids.

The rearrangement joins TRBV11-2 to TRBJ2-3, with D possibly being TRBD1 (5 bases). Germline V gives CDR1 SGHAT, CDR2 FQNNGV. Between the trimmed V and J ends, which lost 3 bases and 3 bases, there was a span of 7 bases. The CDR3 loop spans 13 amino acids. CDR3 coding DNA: TGTGCCAGCAGCTTCCGACAGACAGATACGCAGTATTTT. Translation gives CASSFRQTDTQYF.

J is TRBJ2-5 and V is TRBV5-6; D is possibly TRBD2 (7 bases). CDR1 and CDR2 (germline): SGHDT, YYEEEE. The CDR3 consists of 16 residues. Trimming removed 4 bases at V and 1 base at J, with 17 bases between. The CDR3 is CASSKYQGGGQETQYF. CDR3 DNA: TGTGCCAGCAGCAAATACCAGGGAGGGGGCCAAGAGACCCAGTACTTC.

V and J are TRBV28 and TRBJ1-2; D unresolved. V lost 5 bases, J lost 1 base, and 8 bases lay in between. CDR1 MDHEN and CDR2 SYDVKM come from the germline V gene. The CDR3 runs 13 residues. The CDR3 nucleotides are TGTGCCAGCAGTCCCCGGGGTAACTATGGCTACACCTTC. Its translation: CASSPRGNYGYTF.

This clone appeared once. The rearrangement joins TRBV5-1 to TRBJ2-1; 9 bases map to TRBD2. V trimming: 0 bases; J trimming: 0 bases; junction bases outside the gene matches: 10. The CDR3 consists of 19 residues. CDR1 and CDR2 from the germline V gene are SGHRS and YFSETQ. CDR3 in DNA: TGCGCCAGCAGCTTGGAAGAGGCGGGGGGGCAAAGCTCCTACAATGAGCAGTTCTTC. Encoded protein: CASSLEEAGGQSSYNEQFF.

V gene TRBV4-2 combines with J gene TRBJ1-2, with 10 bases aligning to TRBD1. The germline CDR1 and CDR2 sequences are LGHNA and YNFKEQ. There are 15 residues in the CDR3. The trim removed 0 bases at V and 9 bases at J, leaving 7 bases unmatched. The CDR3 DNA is TGTGCCAGCAGCCAAGAAGGGGGACAGGGGATTCGCTACACCTTC. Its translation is CASSQEGGQGIRYTF.

CDR3 sequence reads: CASSLSAGGNYGYTF. As DNA, the CDR3 is TGTGCCAGCAGCTTATCGGCAGGGGGCAACTATGGCTACACCTTC. The V and J genes are TRBV7-2 and TRBJ1-2; 8 bases are a match to TRBD1. This CDR3 comprises 15 residues. Losses at the gene ends were 2 bases for V and 2 bases for J; bases not matched to a gene: 4. Germline-derived CDR1 and CDR2 are SGHTA and FQGNSA.

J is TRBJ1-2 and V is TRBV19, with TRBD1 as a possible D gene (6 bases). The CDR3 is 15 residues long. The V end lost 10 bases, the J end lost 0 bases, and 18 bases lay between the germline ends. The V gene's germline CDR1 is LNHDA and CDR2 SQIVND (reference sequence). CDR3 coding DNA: TGTGCCAACTCGACACAGGGAATAGCTAACTATGGCTACACCTTC. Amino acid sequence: CANSTQGIANYGYTF.

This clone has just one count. CDR3: CASSHLNEKLFF. The CDR3 bases are TGTGCCAGCAGCCATCTTAATGAAAAACTGTTTTTT. The V gene is TRBV3-1 (or the pseudogene TRBV3-2), the J gene TRBJ1-4, with D unresolved. This CDR3 is built from 12 residues. Germline CDR1 is LGHDT and CDR2 is YNNKEL (reference sequence). Trimming stripped 3 bases from V and 4 bases from J, with 3 bases between.

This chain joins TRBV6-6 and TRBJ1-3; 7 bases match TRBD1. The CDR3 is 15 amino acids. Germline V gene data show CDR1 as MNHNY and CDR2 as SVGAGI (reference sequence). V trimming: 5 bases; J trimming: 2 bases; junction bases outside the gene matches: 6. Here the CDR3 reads CASSPGTAAGNTIYF. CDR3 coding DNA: TGTGCCAGCAGTCCCGGGACAGCGGCTGGAAACACCATATATTTT.

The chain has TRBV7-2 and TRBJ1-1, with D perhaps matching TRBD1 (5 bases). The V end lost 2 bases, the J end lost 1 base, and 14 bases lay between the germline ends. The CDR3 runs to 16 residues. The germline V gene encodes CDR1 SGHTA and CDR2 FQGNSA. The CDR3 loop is CASSLNGGGTNTEAFF. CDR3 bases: TGTGCCAGCAGCTTAAATGGCGGCGGGACGAACACTGAAGCTTTCTTT.

The chain's CDR3 is CASSETRTTTDTQYF. The CDR3, as DNA: TGTGCCAGCAGTGAAACGAGGACAACCACAGATACGCAGTATTTT. The chain employs TRBV6-1 and TRBJ2-3; possible D gene TRBD1, 5 bases. Germline V lookup: CDR1 MNHNS, CDR2 SASEGT. Deletions cut 2 bases from V and 2 bases from J, with 11 bases between. The CDR3 has 15 residues.

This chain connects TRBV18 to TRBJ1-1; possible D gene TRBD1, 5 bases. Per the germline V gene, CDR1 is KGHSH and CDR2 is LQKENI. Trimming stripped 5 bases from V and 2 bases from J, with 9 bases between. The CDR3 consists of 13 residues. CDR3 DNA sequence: TGTGCCAGCTCATACGGGACTAACACTGAAGCTTTCTTT. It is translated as CASSYGTNTEAFF.

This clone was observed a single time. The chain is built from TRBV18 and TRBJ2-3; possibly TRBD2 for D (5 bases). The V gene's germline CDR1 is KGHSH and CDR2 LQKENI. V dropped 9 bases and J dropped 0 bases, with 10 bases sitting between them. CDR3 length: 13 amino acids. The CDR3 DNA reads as TGTGCCAGGCACACGGGGAGCACAGATACGCAGTATTTT. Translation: CARHTGSTDTQYF.

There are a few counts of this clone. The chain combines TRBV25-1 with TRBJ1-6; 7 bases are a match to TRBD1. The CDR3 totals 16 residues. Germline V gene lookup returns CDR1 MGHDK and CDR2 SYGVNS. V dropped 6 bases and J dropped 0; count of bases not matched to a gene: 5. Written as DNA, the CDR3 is TGTGCCAGCAGCATAGGGACAGCCTCCTATAATTCACCCCTCCACTTT. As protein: CASSIGTASYNSPLHF. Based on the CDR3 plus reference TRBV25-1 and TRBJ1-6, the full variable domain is EADIYQTPRYLVIGTGKKITLECSQTMGHDKMYWYQQDPGMELHLIHYSYGVNSTEKGDLSSESTVSRIRTEHFPLTLESARPSHTSQYLCASSIGTASYNSPLHFGNGTRLTVT.

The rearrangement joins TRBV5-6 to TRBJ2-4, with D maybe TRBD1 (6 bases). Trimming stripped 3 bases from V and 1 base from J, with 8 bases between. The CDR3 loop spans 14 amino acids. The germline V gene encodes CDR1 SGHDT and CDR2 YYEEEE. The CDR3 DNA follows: TGTGCCAGCAGCTGGCAGGGGGCCAAAAACATTCAGTACTTC. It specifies CASSWQGAKNIQYF.

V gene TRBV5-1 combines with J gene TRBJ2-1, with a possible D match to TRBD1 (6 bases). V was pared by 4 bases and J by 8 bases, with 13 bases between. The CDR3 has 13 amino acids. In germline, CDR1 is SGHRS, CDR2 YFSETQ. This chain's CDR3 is CASSHIGGDEQFF. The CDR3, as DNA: TGCGCCAGCAGCCACATTGGGGGCGATGAGCAGTTCTTC.